The source of this TCR beta chain is a study of blood T cell repertoires in COVID-19. The protocol was immunoSEQ multiplex PCR, while the TCRdb copy is restricted to in-frame clones and leaves out a portion. The data hold hundreds of thousands of clones, with about 90% observed a single time. V lost 8 bases to trimming and J lost 5 bases, with 10 bases between them. Germline V gene lookup returns CDR1 GTSNPN and CDR2 SVGIG (reference sequence). This CDR3 has 11 amino acids. The TCR comes from a woman aged 18-30 years who had recovered from COVID-19. This chain connects TRBV30 to TRBJ2-1; TRBD2 is a possible D gene (5 bases). The sequencing input was peripheral blood. The CDR3 here is CAGSADNEQFF. Here the CDR3 DNA reads TGTGCCGGTAGCGCCGACAATGAGCAGTTCTTC.